This T cell receptor beta chain emerged from a study of identical twins. Study-wide results and limits: The study based its conclusions on cross-sectional statistical analysis and did not follow the same donors. Part of the zero-insertion signal could reflect confounding by invariant MAIT and iNKT cells. Fewer insertions were carried by abundant cord blood beta clonotypes, but none was seen in memory repertoires.

Every sampled donor was Caucasian and healthy. TCRdb used MiXCR to reprocess the 5' RACE reads, holding one entry per CDR3 protein. The sample records 450,000 to 650,000 distinct CDR3 sequences, around a tenth being singletons. This clonotype showed up many times. What it binds is not known. V shed 4 bases and J shed 5 bases, with 11 bases lying between them. The CDR3 is 13 residues long. The V gene's germline CDR1 is WSHSY and CDR2 SAAADI. The sample also formed part of further work on yellow fever vaccine responses in identical twins.

The sample taken for sequencing was PBMCs. The V gene is TRBV10-2, the J gene TRBJ1-1, with D maybe TRBD1 (5 bases). This clonotype was sampled from a woman younger than 35 in good health. The CDR3: CASSAEGWTEAFF. The CDR3 coding sequence is TGCGCCAGCAGTGCAGAGGGGTGGACTGAAGCTTTCTTT.